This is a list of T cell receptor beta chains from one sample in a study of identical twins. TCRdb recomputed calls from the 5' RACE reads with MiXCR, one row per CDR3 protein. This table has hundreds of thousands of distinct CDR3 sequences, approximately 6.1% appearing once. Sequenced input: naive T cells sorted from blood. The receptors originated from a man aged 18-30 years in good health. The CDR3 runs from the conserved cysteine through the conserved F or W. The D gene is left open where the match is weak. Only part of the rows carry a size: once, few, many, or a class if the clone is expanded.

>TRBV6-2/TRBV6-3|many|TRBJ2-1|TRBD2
TGTGCCAGCAGTACCAGGACTAGCGGAACCTACAATGAGCAGTTCTTC
CASSTRTSGTYNEQFF
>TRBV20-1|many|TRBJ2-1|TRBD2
TGCAGTGCTAACCCCTCGGGCGGGAGGCTCCCCACCAATGAGCAGTTCTTC
CSANPSGGRLPTNEQFF
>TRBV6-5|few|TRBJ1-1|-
TGTGCCAGCAGTCTCGGACAGTCTGAAGCTTTCTTT
CASSLGQSEAFF
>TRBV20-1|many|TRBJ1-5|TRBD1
TGCAGTGCCCCGGGACAGGGGGCTCAGCCCCAGCATTTT
CSAPGQGAQPQHF
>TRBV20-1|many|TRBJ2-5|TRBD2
TGCAGTGCTAAGGGTAGCGGGAGCTCCCAAGAGACCCAGTACTTC
CSAKGSGSSQETQYF
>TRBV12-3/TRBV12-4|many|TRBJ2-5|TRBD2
TGTGCCAGCAGTAAACCCGGACTAGGGCAAGAGACCCAGTACTTC
CASSKPGLGQETQYF
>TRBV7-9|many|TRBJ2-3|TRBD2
TGTGCCAGCAGCTTACCGCGACTAGCGGGCTCAACAGATACGCAGTATTTT
CASSLPRLAGSTDTQYF
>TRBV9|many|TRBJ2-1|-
TGTGCCAGCAGCCCCACCCCATCTAGCCCAATAGCCTACAATGAGCAGTTCTTC
CASSPTPSSPIAYNEQFF
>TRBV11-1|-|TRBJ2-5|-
TGTGCCAGCAGCTCGCTCACCCTGGGGGAGACCCAGTACTTC
CASSSLTLGETQYF
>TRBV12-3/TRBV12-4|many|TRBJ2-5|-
TGTGCCAGCAGGGGCGGGAACCAAGAGACCCAGTACTTC
CASRGGNQETQYF
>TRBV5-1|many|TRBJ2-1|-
TGCGCCAGCAGCTTGGTCGGGAACCCCCAGATGTATGAGCAGTTCTTC
CASSLVGNPQMYEQFF
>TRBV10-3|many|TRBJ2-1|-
TGTGCCATCAGTGAATCGGTATCCAATGAGCAGTTCTTC
CAISESVSNEQFF
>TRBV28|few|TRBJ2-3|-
TGTGCCAGCAGGACGTGGGCCCCAGATACGCAGTATTTT
CASRTWAPDTQYF
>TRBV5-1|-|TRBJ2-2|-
TGCGCCAGCAGCTTTAATTTAGACAGGAGTAGCGGGGAGCTGTTTTTT
CASSFNLDRSSGELFF
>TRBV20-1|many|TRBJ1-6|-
TGCAGTGCGGACTCAAAACAGGGCACGACACCCCTCCACTTT
CSADSKQGTTPLHF
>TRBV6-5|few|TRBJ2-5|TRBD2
TGTGCCAGCAGTTACCTTCCAGCGGGAGTCCAAGAGACCCAGTACTTC
CASSYLPAGVQETQYF
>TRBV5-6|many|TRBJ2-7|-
TGTGCCAGCAGCTTGATAGATACGCCCTACGAGCAGTACTTC
CASSLIDTPYEQYF
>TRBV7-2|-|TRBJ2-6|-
TGTGCCAACACTTCGGGGACATTCCGTTCTGGGGCCAACGTCCTGACTTTC
CANTSGTFRSGANVLTF
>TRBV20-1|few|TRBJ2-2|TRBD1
TGCAGTGCTAGATCAGACAGGGACGGGGAGCTGTTTTTT
CSARSDRDGELFF
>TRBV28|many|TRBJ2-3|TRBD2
TGTGCCAGCAGTTTAGCCGGCGGGAGCAGGGATACGCAGTATTTT
CASSLAGGSRDTQYF
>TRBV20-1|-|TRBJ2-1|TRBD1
TGCAGTGCTCTACCTCTGGACAGGACTCGAAACAATGAGCAGTTCTTC
CSALPLDRTRNNEQFF
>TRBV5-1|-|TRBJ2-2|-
TGCGCCAGCAGCTCCGAACCGAACACCGGGGAGCTGTTTTTT
CASSSEPNTGELFF